This section outlines one TCR beta chain sequence together with its context. Its antigen is still unknown. The CDR3 contains 13 residues. Germline V lookup: CDR1 SNHLY, CDR2 FYNNEI. Trimming removed 2 bases at V and 7 bases at J, with 11 bases between. This table comes from immunoSEQ multiplex PCR, and its TCRdb copy is limited to in-frame clones, with some not included. Here the sample spans roughly 95,000 clones, 90% to 95% being singletons. This sample was included in a study of T cell responses to AZD1222 COVID-19 vaccine. Study-level findings and limits: At study baseline, merely six AZD1222 recipients were seropositive. Donors were chiefly white British, with a greater number of females, and clonal diversity was perhaps underestimated. An increase in Spike-specific TCR breadth and depth was observed after two AZD1222 doses. With dominance at 160-218 and 743-854, vaccine-associated CD4 TCRs spanned spike.

The chain uses TRBV2 and TRBJ1-1, with a weak D call TRBD1 (5 bases). The sample was peripheral blood, taken 28 days after the second AZD1222 dose. This TCR derives from an adult who received the AZD1222 COVID-19 vaccine. The CDR3 coding sequence is TGTGCCAGCAGTGAAATGCAGGGAGGTGAAGCTTTCTTT. It codes for CASSEMQGGEAFF.